A selection of T cell receptor beta chains follows, all from one sample in a study of beta chain features in type 1 diabetes. Sequenced by immunoSEQ multiplex PCR; TCRdb stores in-frame clones only, minus some. The data show about 340,000 clones, roughly 8% seen once. Sequenced: central memory CD4+ T cells from blood. The receptor set was obtained from a young woman in good health. Both conserved end residues are part of each CDR3. A D gene is named only where the DNA matches it firmly. The size entry is marked missing in some rows and otherwise reads once, few, many or a size class.

TRBV27	-	few	TRBJ2-2	TGTGCCAGCAGCCTGCTGCACCGTACCGGGGAGCTGTTTTTT	CASSLLHRTGELFF
TRBV10-2	-	-	TRBJ2-5	TGCGCCAGCAGTGAGCAGCGGGAGACCCAGTACTTC	CASSEQRETQYF
TRBV18	-	many	TRBJ2-4	TGTGCCAGCTCACCACTACCCCGGGGCCCCTTAGCCAAAAACATTCAGTACTTC	CASSPLPRGPLAKNIQYF
TRBV29-1	-	-	TRBJ2-5	TGCAGCGTTTATACTAGGGCCTTAGAGAGGACCCAGTACTTC	CSVYTRALERTQYF
TRBV10-3	TRBD2	-	TRBJ2-1	TGTGCCATCAGTGAGTCAAGCGGGAGGACTTCCTACAATGAGCAGTTCTTC	CAISESSGRTSYNEQFF
TRBV7-6	-	-	TRBJ2-1	TGTGCCAGCATGGTATCTTGGGGGAGTGATGAGCAGTTCTTC	CASMVSWGSDEQFF
TRBV7-2	-	few	TRBJ2-4	TGTGCCAGCAGTACAGACAGAAGCAACATTCAGTACTTC	CASSTDRSNIQYF
TRBV5-1	TRBD1	few	TRBJ2-5	TGCGCCAGCAGACGGACAGGGGCTCTGGGAGAGACCCAGTACTTC	CASRRTGALGETQYF
TRBV5-1	-	-	TRBJ2-5	TGCGCCAGCAGCTTGGGGCACCCCCAAGAGACCCAGTACTTC	CASSLGHPQETQYF
TRBV18	TRBD1	-	TRBJ1-4	TGTGCCAGTTGGGACAGAAATAATGAAAAACTGTTTTTT	CASWDRNNEKLFF
TRBV28	-	-	TRBJ1-1	TGTGCCGCCTCTCGACGGGGTAACACTGAAGCTTTCTTT	CAASRRGNTEAFF
TRBV19	TRBD1	few	TRBJ2-1	TGTGCCAGTAGTATTCCACGCCCTGGTAGGGACAGGGGATACAATGAGCAGTTCTTC	CASSIPRPGRDRGYNEQFF
TRBV28	-	-	TRBJ1-5	TGTGCCAGCAGCCGGCCGGGGGACACCAGTCATCAGCCCCAGCATTTT	CASSRPGDTSHQPQHF
TRBV7-9	-	-	TRBJ2-3	TGTGCCAGCAGCCTTGGGATAACGCCGGATACGCAGTATTTT	CASSLGITPDTQYF
TRBV20-1	-	few	TRBJ2-7	TGCAGTGCTGAGAACCACTACGAGCAGTACTTC	CSAENHYEQYF
TRBV9	-	-	TRBJ2-2	TGTGCCAGCAGCCCCGGGACCCCGAACACCGGGGAGCTGTTTTTT	CASSPGTPNTGELFF
TRBV21-1	-	-	TRBJ1-2	TGTGCCAGCAGCTTACGACAGGGGGCTACTAACTATGGCTACACCTTC	CASSLRQGATNYGYTF
TRBV4-3	-	few	TRBJ1-5	TGCGCCAGCAGCCTACAGCGGGGAGGGAATCAGCCCCAGCATTTT	CASSLQRGGNQPQHF
TRBV11-2	-	-	TRBJ2-2	TGTGCCAGCATCCCCTCGAGAAGCTCGAACACCGGGGAGCTGTTTTTT	CASIPSRSSNTGELFF
TRBV28	TRBD1	-	TRBJ1-5	TGTGCCAGCAGTTCAGGACAGGGTCAGCCCCAGCATTTT	CASSSGQGQPQHF
TRBV28	-	many	TRBJ2-3	TGTGCCAGCAGTTTATACACAGATACGCAGTATTTT	CASSLYTDTQYF
TRBV7-3	-	-	TRBJ2-1	TGTGCCAGCAGCACGGGTCAGGGGACCTTCAATGAGCAGTTCTTC	CASSTGQGTFNEQFF
TRBV2	TRBD2	-	TRBJ2-5	TGTGCCAGCGGGACTAGCGGGAGTCGAGAGACCCAGTACTTC	CASGTSGSRETQYF
TRBV28	TRBD1	-	TRBJ2-7	TGTGCCAGCAGAACCCCCGGACAGGGTAGTTACGAGCAGTACTTC	CASRTPGQGSYEQYF
TRBV21-1	-	many	TRBJ2-6	TGTGCCAGCATCGCCAGGGCTACTGGGGCCAACGTCCTGACTTTC	CASIARATGANVLTF
TRBV4-3	-	few	TRBJ2-7	TGCGCCAGCAGCCAAGATAGTCGGGGGAACGAGCAGTACTTC	CASSQDSRGNEQYF
TRBV28	-	-	TRBJ2-2	TGTGCAGCCGGGACACAGAACACCGGGGAGCTGTTTTTT	CAAGTQNTGELFF
TRBV18	TRBD1	few	TRBJ2-7	TGTGCCAGCTCAGCCGGGACAGGAGACTACGAGCAGTACTTC	CASSAGTGDYEQYF
TRBV2	-	many	TRBJ2-1	TGTGCCAGCAGGGCGGAGACCTACAATGAGCAGTTCTTC	CASRAETYNEQFF
TRBV7-8	TRBD2	few	TRBJ2-3	TGTGCCAGCAGCTCTAGCGGGAGCACAGATACGCAGTATTTT	CASSSSGSTDTQYF
TRBV5-5	-	-	TRBJ1-4	TGTGCCAGCAGCTTCCGGTTTTCACGGGGTAATGAAAAACTGTTTTTT	CASSFRFSRGNEKLFF
TRBV6-5	-	-	TRBJ2-1	TGTGCCAGCAGTGAGCCGGCAAAGAACAATGAGCAGTTCTTC	CASSEPAKNNEQFF
TRBV23-1	-	many	TRBJ2-7	TGCGCCAGCAGTCACTGGGACATCTTCAACGAGCAGTACTTC	CASSHWDIFNEQYF
TRBV5-1	TRBD1	-	TRBJ2-1	TGCGCCAGCAGCTTCTACCGACAGGGGGACGAGCAGTTCTTC	CASSFYRQGDEQFF
TRBV27	-	-	TRBJ2-5	TGTGCCAGCAGTCCCACCCACGGACAATCAAATCAAGAGACCCAGTACTTC	CASSPTHGQSNQETQYF
TRBV5-5	-	-	TRBJ1-4	TGTGCCAGCAGCTCAGGGGCGACGTTCCTCGGAGAAAAACTGTTTTTT	CASSSGATFLGEKLFF
TRBV5-8	TRBD1	few	TRBJ1-4	TGTGCCAGCAGCCAAGGTGGACAGGGCAATGAAAAACTGTTTTTT	CASSQGGQGNEKLFF
TRBV19	TRBD1	once	TRBJ1-5	TGTGCCAGTAGTACAACAGGACAGGGGGCCAGGCAGCCCCAGCATTTT	CASSTTGQGARQPQHF
TRBV7-3	TRBD2	-	TRBJ2-5	TGTGCCAGCAGCTTAAGACTAGCGGGAGGGGAGACCCAGTACTTC	CASSLRLAGGETQYF
TRBV11-2	TRBD2	few	TRBJ2-1	TGTGCCAGCAGCTCCCCGGCTAGCGGGTACAATGAGCAGTTCTTC	CASSSPASGYNEQFF
TRBV10-3	TRBD2	few	TRBJ2-3	TGTGCCACCCAACGGACTAGCAGTAGCACAGATACGCAGTATTTT	CATQRTSSSTDTQYF
TRBV18	TRBD1	-	TRBJ2-7	TGTGCCAGCTCACTCTCCGGGACAGGGTCCTACGAGCAGTACTTC	CASSLSGTGSYEQYF
TRBV7-2	-	many	TRBJ2-5	TGTGCCAGCAGCTTAGCAGGCGGAAATATGAAGACCCAGTACTTC	CASSLAGGNMKTQYF
TRBV18	-	-	TRBJ2-3	TGTGCCAGCTCACCCCAGGGCGGAGATACGCAGTATTTT	CASSPQGGDTQYF
TRBV23-1	TRBD1	few	TRBJ1-3	TGCGCCAGCAGTCACGCCGACAGGGGGTCTGGAAACACCATATATTTT	CASSHADRGSGNTIYF
TRBV4-1	TRBD2	few	TRBJ2-3	TGCGCCAGCAGCCATAGTAGCGGGAGCAGAGATACGCAGTATTTT	CASSHSSGSRDTQYF
TRBV29-1	TRBD2	few	TRBJ2-1	TGCAGCGTTGCTAGCGGGAGCGCAAATGAGCAGTTCTTC	CSVASGSANEQFF
TRBV28	-	few	TRBJ2-7	TGTGCCAGCAGTTTACCACAGGCCCCCTACGAGCAGTACTTC	CASSLPQAPYEQYF
TRBV7-2	-	-	TRBJ2-7	TGTGCCAGCAGCTTCGAAGACTACGAGCAGTACTTC	CASSFEDYEQYF
TRBV19	TRBD1	few	TRBJ2-7	TGTGCCAGTAGCGTTACTAACTCAGGACAGGGCGAGCAGTACTTC	CASSVTNSGQGEQYF
TRBV6-1	-	few	TRBJ2-5	TGTGCCAGCAGGACGTGGGTAGAAGAGACCCAGTACTTC	CASRTWVEETQYF
TRBV27	TRBD1	-	TRBJ1-1	TGTGCCAGCAGTTTAACAGGGGTTAACACTGAAGCTTTCTTT	CASSLTGVNTEAFF
TRBV27	-	-	TRBJ2-7	TGTGCCAGCGGCGGGCAATGGGATGGCCACGAGCAGTACTTC	CASGGQWDGHEQYF
TRBV29-1	-	-	TRBJ1-2	TGCAGCGTTGACAGGGATGGCTACACCTTC	CSVDRDGYTF
TRBV29-1	-	few	TRBJ2-5	TGCAGCGTTGGGCTGAGGGAGACCCAGTACTTC	CSVGLRETQYF
TRBV28	TRBD2	-	TRBJ2-2	TGTGCCAGCAGTCCCAGGGGCGGGAGGACCGGGGAGCTGTTTTTT	CASSPRGGRTGELFF
TRBV7-2	-	-	TRBJ2-5	TGTGCCAGCAGCTTATTAGGGCTAGGGATCAGGGAAGAGACCCAGTACTTC	CASSLLGLGIREETQYF
TRBV20-1	-	many	TRBJ1-2	TGCAGTGGGGTTGACTATGGCTACACCTTC	CSGVDYGYTF
TRBV18	TRBD1	-	TRBJ2-2	TGTGCCAGCTCACCGATGTCGGGACAGGGGAACACCGGGGAGCTGTTTTTT	CASSPMSGQGNTGELFF